One and the same sample provided the 17 T cell receptor beta chains below, sequenced in a study of response to subunit inactivated influenza vaccine (dated by TCRdb to 2017 to 2018). The library was prepared using RT-PCR. The data were produced on an Illumina HiSeq 2500. In TCRdb, the public reads were trimmed at Q25 with fastp and aligned with MiXCR, with productive beta chains retained. Every CDR3 protein is listed once, alongside the most common genes and DNA of its rows. The sample data list some 500,000 distinct CDR3 sequences, and approximately 24% of these were observed just once. The top ten clonotypes cover 1.5% to 2% of the sample. Sequences were derived from CD4+ T cells sorted from PBMCs, sampled less than 6 days after vaccination. The origin of the receptors is a man in his forties or fifties who received an inactivated influenza vaccine. Donor details come from another sample of the same person, matched by shared clones.

In its sample, this clonotype was seen once. The chain combines TRBV9 with TRBJ2-1; TRBD1 matches at 10 bases. J was trimmed by 9 bases and V by 0 bases; bases with no gene match: 6. The CDR3 extends over 15 amino acids. In germline, CDR1 is SGDLS, CDR2 YYNGEE. The CDR3 loop reads CASSVEDRGGGEQFF. In nucleotides, the CDR3 is TGTGCCAGCAGCGTAGAGGACAGGGGGGGAGGTGAGCAGTTCTTC.

The rearrangement uses TRBV9 and TRBJ2-5, with TRBD2 as a possible D gene (6 bases). Per germline, CDR1 SGDLS and CDR2 YYNGEE. This CDR3 is 16 amino acids long. Trimming pared 3 bases from V and 4 bases from J, leaving 19 bases between. In DNA, the CDR3 is TGTGCCAGCAGCGAAAGACCTGGGGAGGTTGGAGAGACCCAGTACTTC. It translates to CASSERPGEVGETQYF.

The rearrangement uses TRBV5-6 and TRBJ2-7; D gene unclear. CDR1 is SGHDT, CDR2 YYEEEE, per germline. Trimming removed 1 base from V and 5 bases from J, with 10 bases in between. The CDR3 totals 13 residues. The chain's CDR3 is CASSLRGTNEQYF. The CDR3 DNA is TGTGCCAGCAGCTTGCGCGGAACCAACGAGCAGTACTTC.

The table lists this clonotype with many counts. This rearrangement joins TRBV5-1 to TRBJ2-2; 7 bases map to TRBD2. The CDR3 consists of 14 residues. Germline lookup yields CDR1 SGHRS and CDR2 YFSETQ. V lost 7 bases, J lost 7 bases, and 10 bases stayed unmatched. CDR3 DNA: TGCGCCAGCGCGTCTTCGCGGGAGATCGGGGAGCTGTTTTTT. Its protein product is CASASSREIGELFF.

The CDR3 DNA is TGTGCCAGCAGCGCTGGACAGGGGTGGTCACCCCTCCACTTT. This translates into CASSAGQGWSPLHF. V is TRBV6-2 or TRBV6-3 and J is TRBJ1-6; 9 bases align to TRBD1. CDR1 is MNHEY, CDR2 SVGEGT, per germline. The CDR3 length is 14 residues. V lost 6 bases, J lost 10 bases, and 7 bases stayed unmatched.

In this sample, this clonotype turned up a few times. The chain combines TRBV12-3 or TRBV12-4 with TRBJ2-6; D might be TRBD2 (5 bases). Trimming took off 6 bases at V and 2 bases at J, with 14 bases between the two ends. The CDR3 extends over 16 amino acids. CDR3 sequence (DNA): TGTGCCAGCAGCCGACGGACTGTTACTGGGGCCAACGTCCTGACTTTC. It encodes CASSRRTVTGANVLTF.

The CDR3 is CASSLVSGKNTEAFF. CDR3 DNA: TGCGCCAGCAGCTTGGTGTCGGGGAAGAACACTGAAGCTTTCTTT. The chain combines TRBV5-1 with TRBJ1-1; D gene uncertain. CDR1 SGHRS and CDR2 YFSETQ come from the germline V gene. This CDR3 contains 15 residues. Trimming shortened V by 0 bases and J by 1 base, and 10 bases separated the two germline ends. Full variable domain (remainder filled in from reference TRBV5-1 and TRBJ1-1): KAGVTQTPRYLIKTRGQQVTLSCSPISGHRSVSWYQQTPGQGLQFLFEYFSETQRNKGNFPGRFSGRQFSNSRSEMNVSTLELGDSALYLCASSLVSGKNTEAFFGQGTRLTVV.

The gene calls are TRBV6-5 and TRBJ2-5, with 10 bases aligning to TRBD2. Germline CDR1 and CDR2: MNHEY and SVGAGI. V lost 0 bases and J lost 5; bases outside the gene matches: 6. The CDR3 runs 16 residues. CDR3 DNA: TGTGCCAGCAGTTACTCGAGCGGGAGGGGGGTCGAGACCCAGTACTTC. Translating it yields CASSYSSGRGVETQYF.

The rearrangement joins TRBV15 to TRBJ1-4; maybe TRBD1 (5 bases). Trimming removed 0 bases from V and 7 bases from J, with 15 bases in between. The CDR3 extends over 16 amino acids. Per germline, CDR1 LNHNV and CDR2 YYDKDF (reference sequence). CDR3 sequence reads: CATSRDNPGRGEKLFF. CDR3 nucleotide sequence: TGTGCCACCAGCAGAGATAACCCCGGGAGGGGTGAAAAACTGTTTTTT. Full variable domain (outside the CDR3, taken from reference TRBV15 and TRBJ1-4): DAMVIQNPRYQVTQFGKPVTLSCSQTLNHNVMYWYQQKSSQAPKLLFHYYDKDFNNEADTPDNFQSRRPNTSFCFLDIRSPGLGDTAMYLCATSRDNPGRGEKLFFGSGTQLSVL.

The CDR3 is CATSREGPQAGHEQYF. CDR3 DNA sequence: TGTGCCACCAGCAGAGAAGGGCCTCAAGCGGGCCACGAGCAGTACTTC. This chain links TRBV15 with TRBJ2-7; a possible D gene is TRBD2 (6 bases). The germline CDR1 and CDR2 sequences are LNHNV and YYDKDF (reference sequence). The V end lost 0 bases, the J end lost 5 bases, and 17 bases lay between the germline ends. The CDR3 has 16 amino acids.

This clonotype was recorded once. V and J are TRBV5-1 and TRBJ2-3; 7 nucleotides align to TRBD2. The CDR3 is 16 residues long. The germline V gene encodes CDR1 SGHRS and CDR2 YFSETQ. V gave up 1 base and J gave up 2 bases; unmatched junction bases: 7. Here the CDR3 DNA reads TGCGCCAGCAGCTTGCACGGGGGGAGTAACACAGATACGCAGTATTTT. As protein: CASSLHGGSNTDTQYF. Looking up the rest from reference TRBV5-1 and TRBJ2-3 gives the full variable domain: KAGVTQTPRYLIKTRGQQVTLSCSPISGHRSVSWYQQTPGQGLQFLFEYFSETQRNKGNFPGRFSGRQFSNSRSEMNVSTLELGDSALYLCASSLHGGSNTDTQYFGPGTRLTVL.

This clonotype has a handful of counts. The rearrangement links TRBV5-1 to TRBJ2-1; TRBD1 matches at 7 bases. Trimming took 1 base from V and 8 from J; bases not matched to a gene: 9. This CDR3 is built from 15 residues. Germline lookup yields CDR1 SGHRS and CDR2 YFSETQ. The CDR3 coding sequence is TGCGCCAGCAGCTTGATGGGACAGCACACCGATGAGCAGTTCTTC. It yields the protein CASSLMGQHTDEQFF.

The chain has TRBV12-3 or TRBV12-4 and TRBJ1-6; D remains unclear. This CDR3 is 15 amino acids long. V was trimmed by 6 bases and J by 7 bases, leaving 16 bases between them. CDR3 region: CASRAGEGKNSPLHF. The CDR3 DNA reads TGTGCCAGCAGGGCTGGGGAGGGAAAAAATTCACCCCTCCACTTT.

This clonotype has only a few counts. This chain links TRBV6-2 or TRBV6-3 with TRBJ1-5; D may be TRBD1 (5 bases). Germline CDR1 and CDR2: MNHEY and SVGEGT. The ends were cut back, 4 bases at V and 4 bases at J, with 8 bases in the middle. This CDR3 is 13 amino acids long. The CDR3 loop is CASSSRVNQPQHF. The CDR3 DNA reads TGTGCCAGCAGTTCCAGGGTTAATCAGCCCCAGCATTTT.

This chain connects TRBV7-9 to TRBJ2-1; D is uncertain. Trimming removed 1 base from V and 8 bases from J, with 6 bases in between. The germline CDR1 and CDR2 sequences are SEHNR and FQNEAQ (reference sequence). The CDR3 consists of 12 residues. CDR3: CASSLEWDEQFF. The DNA for the CDR3 is TGTGCCAGCAGCTTAGAGTGGGATGAGCAGTTCTTC.

The rearrangement links TRBV28 to TRBJ2-1; a possible D gene is TRBD2 (6 bases). The CDR3 length is 15 residues. Germline loops: CDR1 MDHEN, CDR2 SYDVKM. The V end was cut by 6 bases, the J end by 6 bases, with 18 bases between. For the CDR3, the DNA is TGTGCCAGCAGCGCCGGCGGGGCCGTGGCCAATGAGCAGTTCTTC. It specifies CASSAGGAVANEQFF.

This clonotype was counted only a few times. The J gene is TRBJ2-1, the V gene TRBV5-5, with 7 nucleotides matching TRBD2. Germline-derived CDR1 and CDR2 are SGHKS and YYEKEE (reference sequence). This CDR3 contains 16 residues. The junction had 9 bases not matched to a gene; V was cut back by 4 bases and J by 2 bases. In DNA form, the CDR3 reads TGTGCCAGCAGCACCGGGACTAACATTGCCTACAATGAGCAGTTCTTC. It encodes CASSTGTNIAYNEQFF. Full variable domain (missing parts from reference TRBV5-5 and TRBJ2-1): DAGVTQSPTHLIKTRGQQVTLRCSPISGHKSVSWYQQVLGQGPQFIFQYYEKEERGRGNFPDRFSARQFPNYSSELNVNALLLGDSALYLCASSTGTNIAYNEQFFGPGTRLTVL.